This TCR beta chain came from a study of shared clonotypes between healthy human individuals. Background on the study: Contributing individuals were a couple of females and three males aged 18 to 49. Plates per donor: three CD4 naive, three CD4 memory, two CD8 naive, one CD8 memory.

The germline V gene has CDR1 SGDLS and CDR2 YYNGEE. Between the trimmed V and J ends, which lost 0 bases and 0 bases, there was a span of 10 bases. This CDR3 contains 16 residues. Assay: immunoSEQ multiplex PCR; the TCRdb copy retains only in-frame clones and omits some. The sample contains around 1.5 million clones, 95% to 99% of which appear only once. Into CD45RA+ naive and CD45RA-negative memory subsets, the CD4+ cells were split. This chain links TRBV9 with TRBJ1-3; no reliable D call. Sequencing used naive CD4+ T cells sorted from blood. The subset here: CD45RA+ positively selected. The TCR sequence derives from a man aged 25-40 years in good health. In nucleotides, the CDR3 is TGTGCCAGCAGCGTAGATGGCAGAGGCTCTGGAAACACCATATATTTT. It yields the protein CASSVDGRGSGNTIYF.